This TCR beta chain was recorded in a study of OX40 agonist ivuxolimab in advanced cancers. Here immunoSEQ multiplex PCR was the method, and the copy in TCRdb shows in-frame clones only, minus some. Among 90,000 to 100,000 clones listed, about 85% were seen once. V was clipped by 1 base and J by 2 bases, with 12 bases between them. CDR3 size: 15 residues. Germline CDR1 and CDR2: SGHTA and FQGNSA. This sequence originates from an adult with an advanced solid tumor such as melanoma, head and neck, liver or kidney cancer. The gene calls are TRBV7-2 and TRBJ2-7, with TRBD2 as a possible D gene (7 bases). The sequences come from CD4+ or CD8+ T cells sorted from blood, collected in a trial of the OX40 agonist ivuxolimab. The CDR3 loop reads CASSLDGGLAYEQYF. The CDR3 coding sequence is TGTGCCAGCAGCTTAGACGGGGGGCTGGCCTACGAGCAGTACTTC.